This T cell receptor beta chain was captured by sequencing in a study of technical replicates of blood from a few donors. The CDR3 totals 15 residues. Germline V gives CDR1 SGHTA, CDR2 FQGTGA. V shed 6 bases and J 6 bases; nucleotides not matched to a gene: 7. Data came from immunoSEQ multiplex PCR; TCRdb stores just in-frame clones and leaves some out. Counted here are around 50,000 clones, 92% occurring once; the ten biggest clones make up about 3.9%. The receptor's source is a human donor in good health. Some clones in this sample may be carry-over from other donors' samples. Sample: PBMCs. The chain links TRBV7-3 to TRBJ2-7, with 14 bases that match TRBD2. In DNA, the CDR3 is TGTGCCAGCAGTCAGACTAGCGGGAGGGCCGTCGAGCAGTACTTC. Protein sequence: CASSQTSGRAVEQYF.